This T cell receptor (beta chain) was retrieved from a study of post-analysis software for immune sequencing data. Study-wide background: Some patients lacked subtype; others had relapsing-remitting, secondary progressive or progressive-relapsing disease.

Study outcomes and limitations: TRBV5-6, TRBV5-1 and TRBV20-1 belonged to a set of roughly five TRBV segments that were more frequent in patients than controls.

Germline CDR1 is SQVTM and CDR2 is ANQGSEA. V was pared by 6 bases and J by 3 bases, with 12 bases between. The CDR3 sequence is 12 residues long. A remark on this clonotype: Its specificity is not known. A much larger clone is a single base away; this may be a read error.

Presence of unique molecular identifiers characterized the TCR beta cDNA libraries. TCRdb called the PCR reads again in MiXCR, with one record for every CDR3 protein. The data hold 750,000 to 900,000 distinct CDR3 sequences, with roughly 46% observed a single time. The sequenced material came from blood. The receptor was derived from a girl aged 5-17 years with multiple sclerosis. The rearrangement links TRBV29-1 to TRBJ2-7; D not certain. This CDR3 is CSVGRSVYEQYF. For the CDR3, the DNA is TGCAGCGTGGGTCGCTCGGTCTACGAGCAGTACTTC.